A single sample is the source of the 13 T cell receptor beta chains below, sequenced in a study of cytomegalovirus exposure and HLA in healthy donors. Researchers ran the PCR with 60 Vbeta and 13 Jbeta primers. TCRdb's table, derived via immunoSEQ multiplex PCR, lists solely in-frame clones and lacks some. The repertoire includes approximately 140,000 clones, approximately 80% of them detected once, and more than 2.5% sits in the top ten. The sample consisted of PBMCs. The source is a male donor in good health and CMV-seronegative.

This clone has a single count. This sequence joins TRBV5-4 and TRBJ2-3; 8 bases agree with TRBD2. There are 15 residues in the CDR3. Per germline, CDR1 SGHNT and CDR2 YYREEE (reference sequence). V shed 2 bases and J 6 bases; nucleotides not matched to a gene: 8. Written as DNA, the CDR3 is TGTGCCAGCAGCTTCGAGGGCGGGAGGCCCGATACGCAGTATTTT. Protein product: CASSFEGGRPDTQYF.

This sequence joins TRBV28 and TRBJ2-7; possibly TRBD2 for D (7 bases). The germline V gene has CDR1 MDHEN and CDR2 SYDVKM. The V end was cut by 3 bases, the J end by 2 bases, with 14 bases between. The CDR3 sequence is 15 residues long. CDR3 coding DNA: TGTGCCAGCAGTTTCTTCGGGGGGCCTACCTACGAGCAGTACTTC. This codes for CASSFFGGPTYEQYF.

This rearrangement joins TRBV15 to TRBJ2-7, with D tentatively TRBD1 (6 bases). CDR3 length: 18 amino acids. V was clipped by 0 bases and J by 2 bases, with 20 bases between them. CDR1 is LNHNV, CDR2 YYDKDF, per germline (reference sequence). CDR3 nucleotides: TGTGCCACCAGCAGAGATTGGGCTGGTGGGGGCGGCGCCTACGAGCAGTACTTC. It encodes CATSRDWAGGGGAYEQYF.

The DNA for the CDR3 is TGCGCCAGCAGTCAAGGAACCGGGGCGGACAGAAATCAGCCCCAGCATTTT. This sequence encodes CASSQGTGADRNQPQHF. The gene calls are TRBV23-1 and TRBJ1-5; maybe TRBD1 (6 bases). Being an ORF, TRBV23-1 has a function that is uncertain. The ends were cut back, 2 bases at V and 4 bases at J, with 18 bases in the middle. This CDR3 has 17 residues.

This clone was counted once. Here the CDR3 DNA reads TGTGCCAGCAGTTTAGGTCCCCGGGGGGGAAACACCATATATTTT. This encodes CASSLGPRGGNTIYF. The rearrangement uses TRBV27 and TRBJ1-3; D may be TRBD1 (5 bases). V shed 2 bases and J shed 4 bases, with 12 bases lying between them. This CDR3 contains 15 residues. The germline V gene encodes CDR1 MNHEY and CDR2 SMNVEV (reference sequence).

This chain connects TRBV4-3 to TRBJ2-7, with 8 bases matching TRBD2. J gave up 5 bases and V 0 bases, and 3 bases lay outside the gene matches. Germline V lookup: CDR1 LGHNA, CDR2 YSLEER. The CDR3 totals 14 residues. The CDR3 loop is CASSQDSGVNEQYF. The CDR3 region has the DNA TGCGCCAGCAGCCAAGATAGCGGGGTGAACGAGCAGTACTTC.

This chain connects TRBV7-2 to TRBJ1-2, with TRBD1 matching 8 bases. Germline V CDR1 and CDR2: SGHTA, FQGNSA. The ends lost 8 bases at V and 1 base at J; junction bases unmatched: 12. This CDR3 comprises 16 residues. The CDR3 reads CASHIAGGFGNYGYTF. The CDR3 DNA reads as TGTGCCAGCCACATCGCAGGGGGCTTTGGTAACTATGGCTACACCTTC.

This chain's CDR3 is CASSLVPRDSYEQYF. The CDR3 DNA is TGTGCCAGCAGCTTAGTCCCCCGGGACTCCTACGAGCAGTACTTC. The chain carries TRBV7-8 and TRBJ2-7; tentatively, D is TRBD2 (5 bases). The CDR3 contains 15 residues. Germline V gene sequence: CDR1 SGHVS, CDR2 FQNEAQ. V lost 1 base to trimming and J lost 0 bases, with 10 bases between them.

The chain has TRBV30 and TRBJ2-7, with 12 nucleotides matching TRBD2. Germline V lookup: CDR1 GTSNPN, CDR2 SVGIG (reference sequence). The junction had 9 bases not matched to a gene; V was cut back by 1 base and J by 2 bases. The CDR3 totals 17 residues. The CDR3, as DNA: TGTGCCTGGAGTGAGACTAGCGGGAGTATTGGGACCTACGAGCAGTACTTC. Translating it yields CAWSETSGSIGTYEQYF.

Written as DNA, the CDR3 is TGCAGTGCTAGAGACAGCTATGGCTACACCTTC. Its translation: CSARDSYGYTF. The chain links TRBV20-1 to TRBJ1-2; D call uncertain. The CDR3 contains 11 residues. CDR1 and CDR2 from the germline V gene are DFQATT and SNEGSKA (reference sequence). V was shortened by 0 bases and J by 4 bases, with 3 bases between the two germline ends.

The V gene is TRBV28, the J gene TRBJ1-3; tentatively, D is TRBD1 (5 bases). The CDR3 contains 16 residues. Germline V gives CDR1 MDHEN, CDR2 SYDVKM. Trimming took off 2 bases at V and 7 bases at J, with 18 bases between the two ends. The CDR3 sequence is CASSLLPGSGDNTIYF. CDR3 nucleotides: TGTGCCAGCAGTTTACTACCAGGGAGCGGGGATAACACCATATATTTT.

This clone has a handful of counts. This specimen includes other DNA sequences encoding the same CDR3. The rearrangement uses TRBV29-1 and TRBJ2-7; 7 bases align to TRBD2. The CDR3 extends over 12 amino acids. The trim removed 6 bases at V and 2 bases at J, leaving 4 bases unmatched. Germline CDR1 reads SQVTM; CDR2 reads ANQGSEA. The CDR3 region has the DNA TGCAGCGTCAGCGGGGTGACCTACGAGCAGTACTTC. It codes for CSVSGVTYEQYF.

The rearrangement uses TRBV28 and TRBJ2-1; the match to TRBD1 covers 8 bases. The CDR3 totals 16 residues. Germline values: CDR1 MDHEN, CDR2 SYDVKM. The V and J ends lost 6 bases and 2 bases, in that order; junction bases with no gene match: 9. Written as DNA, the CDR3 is TGTGCCAGCAGCTCCCAGGGGGCGCGGACCTACAATGAGCAGTTCTTC. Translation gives CASSSQGARTYNEQFF.